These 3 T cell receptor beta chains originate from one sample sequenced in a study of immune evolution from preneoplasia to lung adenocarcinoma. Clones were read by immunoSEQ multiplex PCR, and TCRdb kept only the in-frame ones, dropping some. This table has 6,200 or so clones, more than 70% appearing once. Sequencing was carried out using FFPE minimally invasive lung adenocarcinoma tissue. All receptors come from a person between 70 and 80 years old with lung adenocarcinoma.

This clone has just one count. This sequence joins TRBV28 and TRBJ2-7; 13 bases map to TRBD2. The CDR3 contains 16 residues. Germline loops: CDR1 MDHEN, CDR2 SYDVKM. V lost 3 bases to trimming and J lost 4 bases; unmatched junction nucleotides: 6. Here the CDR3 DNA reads TGTGCCAGCAGTTTCGGACTAGCGGGAGTAAGGTACGAGCAGTACTTC. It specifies CASSFGLAGVRYEQYF.

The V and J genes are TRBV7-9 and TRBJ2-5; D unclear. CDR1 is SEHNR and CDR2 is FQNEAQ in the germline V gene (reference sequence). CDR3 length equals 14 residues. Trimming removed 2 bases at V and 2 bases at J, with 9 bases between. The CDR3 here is CASSLSGRQETQYF. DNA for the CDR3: TGTGCCAGCAGCTTATCGGGCAGACAAGAGACCCAGTACTTC.

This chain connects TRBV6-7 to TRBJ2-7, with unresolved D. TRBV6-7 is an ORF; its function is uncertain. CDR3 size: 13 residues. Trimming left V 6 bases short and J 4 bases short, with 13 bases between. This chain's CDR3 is CASSPDRTYEQYF. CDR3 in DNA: TGTGCCAGCAGCCCCGACCGTACGTACGAGCAGTACTTC.